This T cell receptor beta chain originates from a study of blood T cell repertoires in COVID-19. This clone has just a few counts. How the authors handled the data: Using reference gene primer amplification, nucleated cell counts were estimated. Produced via immunoSEQ multiplex PCR; TCRdb's table is partial and in-frame only. V and J calls and clone size are as listed in that table; D and trimming were resolved from the DNA. Among some 230,000 clones listed, 65% to 85% were seen once. The V gene's germline CDR1 is MDHEN and CDR2 SYDVKM. The CDR3 is 17 residues long. Trimming removed 1 base from V and 9 bases from J; junction bases left unmatched: 13.

The chain uses TRBV28 and TRBJ1-5; 9 positions match TRBD1. This TCR was sampled from a woman aged 55 to 70 with acute or convalescent COVID-19. Sequenced material: peripheral blood. Here the CDR3 reads CASSLYYSGQGNWPQHF. DNA of the CDR3: TGTGCCAGCAGTTTATACTACTCGGGACAGGGCAACTGGCCCCAGCATTTT. The variable domain in full, with the rest retrieved from reference TRBV28 and TRBJ1-5, is DVKVTQSSRYLVKRTGEKVFLECVQDMDHENMFWYRQDPGLGLRLIYFSYDVKMKEKGDIPEGYSVSREKKERFSLILESASTNQTSMYLCASSLYYSGQGNWPQHFGDGTRLSIL.